The text below deals with one T cell receptor beta chain. Its antigen is currently not known. No much larger clonotype is one base removed from it; base qualities were not supplied. The data derive from a study of T cells after yellow fever vaccination (dated by TCRdb to the late 2010s). Turning to the overall study: The SMART-Seq v4 Ultra Low Input RNA kit was used to prepare libraries from fractions with low cell numbers. Blood samples were taken at several timepoints before and after primary and secondary immunization, and bulk PBMC replicates and cell subsets were isolated. Bulk TCR alpha and beta repertoires were sequenced longitudinally to track T-cell clones before and after primary and booster YFV17D yellow fever vaccination. Two healthy male donors made up the cohort, one aged 18 to 29 years and the other aged 30 to 39 years.

What the treatment or condition label conveys for this sample: live attenuated yellow fever vaccine strain. A standard Ficoll-Paque protocol was used to isolate PBMCs from peripheral blood. Dynabeads CD4 and CD8 positive selection kits were used to isolate the CD4 and CD8 T-cell fractions. TriZol was used to extract RNA from bulk PBMCs, from CD4 and CD8 fractions, and from dextramer-positive and dextramer-negative fractions. General study outcomes and caveats: After the booster, most of the clones that had expanded following primary vaccination were detected again (almost 98% of CD4 and around 88% of CD8), which suggests that memory was broadly maintained. A small fraction of clonotypes showed up in both the CD4 and CD8 compartments, probably as a result of convergent recombination. Because only a couple of donors were included in the study, the extent to which the findings can be generalized is limited. Computational filtering was needed because FACS-sorted repertoires could contain abundant contaminating clonotypes from the bulk population. The secondary T-cell response was found to be weaker but faster than the primary response, with a peak reached on day 5 rather than on day 15.

The CDR3 numbers 15 residues from cysteine through phenylalanine. Only the CDR3 portion is preserved as DNA: 45 bases, with reading frame beginning at the first base. Trimming takes 1 base from V and 2 bases from J, and the germline ends sit 11 bases apart. The germline V gene encodes CDR1 SGDLS and CDR2 YYNGEE. Sequencing used an Illumina NovaSeq 6000. TCR cDNA was made using 5'RACE template switching, a step that added a universal primer site and unique molecular identifiers. cDNA synthesis was primed from both the TCR alpha and TCR beta constant segments. Library amplification involved two PCR steps, and the second step added sample barcodes and sequencing adapters. Sequencing of the libraries was done on either Illumina HiSeq 2500 (2x100 bp) or NovaSeq (2x150 bp). In the original analysis: MIGEC handled demultiplexing of reads and collapsing into UMI consensus sequences, while MiXCR performed V(D)J alignment. Vaccine-responding clonotypes were defined with edgeR using replicate PBMC samples, requiring FDR below 0.01 and a log2 fold change above 5 up to day 15. Each bulk clonotype was labeled CD4 or CD8 based on which sequenced repertoire, CD4 or CD8, contained the clonotype at higher abundance. The raw public data were reprocessed by TCRdb itself: fastp quality trimming at Q25, MiXCR clonotype calling, in-frame beta chains only. CDR3 protein duplicates are merged, each entry listing the most common genes and DNA. For this entry, the V and J calls and clone size follow TCRdb and not the study's own pipeline. This sample has some 150,000 distinct CDR3 sequences in its table, and 8% to 13% of those were observed once. Less than 40% of the sample comes from the top ten.

The clonotype was recovered from a man younger than 35 who received the YFV17D yellow fever vaccine. The chain is encoded by TRBV9 joined to TRBJ2-3, and possibly TRBD1, on 5 matching bases. The specimen was CD8+ T cells sorted from PBMCs, collected 15 days after the yellow fever booster vaccination. The DNA sequence is as follows: TGTGCCAGCAGCGTAAGTGGGGCTCTCACAGATACGCAGTATTTT. This translates into CASSVSGALTDTQYF.